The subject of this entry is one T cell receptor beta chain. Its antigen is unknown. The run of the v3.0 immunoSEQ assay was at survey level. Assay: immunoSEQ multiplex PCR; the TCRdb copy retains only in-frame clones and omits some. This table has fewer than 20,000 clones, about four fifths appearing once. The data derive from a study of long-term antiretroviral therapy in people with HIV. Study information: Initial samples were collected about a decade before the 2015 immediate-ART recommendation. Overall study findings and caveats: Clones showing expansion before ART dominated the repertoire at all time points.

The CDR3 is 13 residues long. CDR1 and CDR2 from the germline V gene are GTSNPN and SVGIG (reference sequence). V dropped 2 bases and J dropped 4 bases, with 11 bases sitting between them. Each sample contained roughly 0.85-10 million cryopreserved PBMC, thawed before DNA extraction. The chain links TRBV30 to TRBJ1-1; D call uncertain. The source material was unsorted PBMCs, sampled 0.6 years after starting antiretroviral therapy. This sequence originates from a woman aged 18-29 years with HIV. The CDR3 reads CAWSLDPLTEAFF. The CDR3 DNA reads TGTGCCTGGAGTTTAGACCCCCTCACTGAAGCTTTCTTT.